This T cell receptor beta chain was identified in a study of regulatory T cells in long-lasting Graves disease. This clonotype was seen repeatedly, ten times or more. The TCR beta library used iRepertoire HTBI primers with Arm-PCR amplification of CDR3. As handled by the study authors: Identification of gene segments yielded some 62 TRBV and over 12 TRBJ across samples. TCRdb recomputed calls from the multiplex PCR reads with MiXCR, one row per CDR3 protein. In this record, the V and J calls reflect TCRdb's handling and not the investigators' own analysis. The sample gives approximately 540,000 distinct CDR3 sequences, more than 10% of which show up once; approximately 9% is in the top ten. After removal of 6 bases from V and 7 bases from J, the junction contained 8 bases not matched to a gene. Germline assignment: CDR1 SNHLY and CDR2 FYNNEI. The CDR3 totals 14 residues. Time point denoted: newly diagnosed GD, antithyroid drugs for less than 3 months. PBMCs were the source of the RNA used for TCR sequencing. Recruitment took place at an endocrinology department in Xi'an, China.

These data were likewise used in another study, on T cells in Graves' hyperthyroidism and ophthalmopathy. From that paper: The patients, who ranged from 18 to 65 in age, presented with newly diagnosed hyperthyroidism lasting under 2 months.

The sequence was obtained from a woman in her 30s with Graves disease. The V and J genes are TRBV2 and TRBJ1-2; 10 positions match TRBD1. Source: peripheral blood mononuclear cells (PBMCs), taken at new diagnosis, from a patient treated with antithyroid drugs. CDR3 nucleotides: TGTGCCAGCAGACCAGGGACAGGGGATCCTGGCTACACCTTC. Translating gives CASRPGTGDPGYTF.